This TCR beta chain was observed in a study of blood T cell repertoires in COVID-19. The method was immunoSEQ multiplex PCR; TCRdb's version includes in-frame clones alone and lacks a portion of them. The sample lists 200,000 to 300,000 clones, 86% occurring once. Cohorts were determined from participant-reported clinical history. The source of this sequence is a woman between 50 and 59 years old who had recovered from COVID-19. Input material: PBMCs or T cells enriched from blood (not recorded which).

The CDR3 loop is CATSSTYEQFF. The DNA for the CDR3 is TGTGCCACCAGTTCTACCTATGAGCAGTTCTTC. The chain employs TRBV24-1 and TRBJ2-1; no firm D call. The CDR3 loop spans 11 amino acids. The germline CDR1 and CDR2 sequences are KGHDR and SFDVKD. The V and J ends lost 6 bases and 8 bases respectively, with 7 bases between them.